A single sample is the source of the 28 T cell receptor beta chains below, sequenced in a study of blood T cell repertoires in COVID-19. Data came from immunoSEQ multiplex PCR; TCRdb stores just in-frame clones and leaves some out. This table holds fewer than 180,000 clones, roughly 80% found once. The sequencing input was peripheral blood. The receptor set was obtained from a man between 70 and 80 years old with acute or convalescent COVID-19.

About this clone itself: This sample also contains other DNA sequences that code for the same CDR3. V and J are TRBV10-3 and TRBJ2-3, with D tentatively TRBD2 (5 bases). CDR1 is ENHRY and CDR2 is SYGVKD in the germline V gene. The ends were cut back, 0 bases at V and 4 bases at J, with 11 bases in the middle. The CDR3 extends over 15 amino acids. Written as DNA, the CDR3 is TGTGCCATCAGTGAGTCGACGGGGAGCGCAGATACGCAGTATTTT. Protein sequence: CAISESTGSADTQYF.

The chain has TRBV5-1 and TRBJ2-1; the match to TRBD1 covers 7 bases. V gave up 0 bases and J gave up 4 bases; unmatched junction bases: 13. The germline CDR1 and CDR2 sequences are SGHRS and YFSETQ. The CDR3 totals 18 residues. CDR3 sequence reads: CASSLGRIQGVAYNEQFF. CDR3 nucleotides: TGCGCCAGCAGCTTGGGCCGTATCCAGGGGGTGGCGTACAATGAGCAGTTCTTC.

The rearrangement links TRBV5-8 to TRBJ1-6; perhaps TRBD1 as D (5 bases). Germline V gives CDR1 SGHTS, CDR2 YDEGEE. The CDR3 sequence is 15 residues long. Trimming shortened V by 0 bases and J by 8 bases, and 12 bases separated the two germline ends. The CDR3 bases are TGTGCCAGCAGCTTGGTTGGCAGGGATCATTCACCCCTCCACTTT. This gives the protein CASSLVGRDHSPLHF.

The rearrangement links TRBV28 to TRBJ2-2, with 8 bases fitting TRBD2. The junction had 8 bases not matched to a gene; V was cut back by 2 bases and J by 6 bases. Germline CDR1 is MDHEN and CDR2 is SYDVKM. CDR3 size: 16 residues. CDR3 in DNA: TGTGCCAGCAGTTTAGGGCGCGGGGGGCCTTCCGGGGAGCTGTTTTTT. Its translation: CASSLGRGGPSGELFF.

The chain uses TRBV7-6 and TRBJ2-2; 7 bases are shared with TRBD1. The J segment lost 2 bases and the V segment lost 4 bases, leaving 10 bases of the junction unmatched. The germline gives CDR1 SGHVS, CDR2 FNYEAQ. This CDR3 spans 17 amino acids. The CDR3 DNA sequence: TGTGCCAGCAGCTCGAATGCCGGGACAGCAAACACCGGGGAGCTGTTTTTT. It encodes CASSSNAGTANTGELFF.

The chain combines TRBV27 with TRBJ2-5; possible D gene TRBD2, 5 bases. The CDR3 spans 13 residues. V gave up 3 bases and J gave up 10 bases, with 15 bases separating them. The germline V gene has CDR1 MNHEY and CDR2 SMNVEV (reference sequence). CDR3 nucleotide sequence: TGTGCCAGCAGTTTCTCGCCCAGCGGTTTCCAGTACTTC. It is translated as CASSFSPSGFQYF.

This clone was recorded many times. The chain joins TRBV6-5 to TRBJ1-5; D remains unclear. The CDR3 is 13 amino acids. V was clipped by 4 bases and J by 7 bases, with 11 bases between them. Germline values: CDR1 MNHEY, CDR2 SVGAGI. DNA of the CDR3: TGTGCCAGCAGTTTATACTCAGGACAGCCCCAGCATTTT. Its translation: CASSLYSGQPQHF.

The chain couples TRBV5-8 to TRBJ1-6; 9 bases line up with TRBD1. The CDR3 is 14 residues long. CDR1 is SGHTS, CDR2 YDEGEE, per germline. V lost 2 bases, J lost 10 bases, and 4 bases stayed unmatched. CDR3 amino acids: CASSLQGARSPLHF. As DNA, the CDR3 is TGTGCCAGCAGCTTACAGGGGGCTCGGTCACCCCTCCACTTT.

The chain combines TRBV6-5 with TRBJ2-1, with 10 bases aligning to TRBD2. This CDR3 contains 16 residues. Germline V gene lookup returns CDR1 MNHEY and CDR2 SVGAGI. The ends lost 0 bases at V and 3 bases at J; junction bases unmatched: 2. The CDR3, as DNA: TGTGCCAGCAGTTACTCCTCTAGCGGGAGCTACAATGAGCAGTTCTTC. Its protein product is CASSYSSSGSYNEQFF.

This chain connects TRBV3-1 (or the pseudogene TRBV3-2) to TRBJ1-6; TRBD1 might be the D (6 bases). Germline lookup yields CDR1 LGHDT and CDR2 YNNKEL (reference sequence). The CDR3 sequence is 15 residues long. V lost 1 base to trimming and J lost 11 bases, with 15 bases between them. CDR3: CASSQVGGAGAPLHF. CDR3 coding DNA: TGTGCCAGCAGCCAAGTGGGAGGGGCAGGGGCACCCCTCCACTTT.

The rearrangement links TRBV7-9 to TRBJ1-6, with D perhaps matching TRBD1 (5 bases). The V end lost 3 bases, the J end lost 8 bases, and 8 bases lay between the germline ends. From germline, CDR1 is SEHNR and CDR2 FQNEAQ (reference sequence). The CDR3 covers 13 residues. Written as DNA, the CDR3 is TGTGCCAGCAGCTTCGGGGGGGATTCACCCCTCCACTTT. Translation: CASSFGGDSPLHF.

The rearrangement links TRBV19 to TRBJ2-1, with D unclear. Germline V lookup: CDR1 LNHDA, CDR2 SQIVND (reference sequence). The CDR3 runs to 15 residues. Trimming pared 7 bases from V and 3 bases from J, leaving 16 bases between. CDR3 DNA: TGTGCCAGTACCCCGTCCGGTAGAATCTACAATGAGCAGTTCTTC. Protein sequence: CASTPSGRIYNEQFF.

The rearrangement uses TRBV3-1 (or the pseudogene TRBV3-2) and TRBJ2-7; possible D gene TRBD1, 5 bases. The length of the CDR3 is 14 residues. Germline assignment: CDR1 LGHDT and CDR2 YNNKEL (reference sequence). The ends were cut back, 3 bases at V and 2 bases at J, with 11 bases in the middle. The CDR3 DNA reads TGTGCCAGCAGCCAGAACAGGTACCCCTACGAGCAGTACTTC. It yields the protein CASSQNRYPYEQYF.

This clone has just one count. The chain combines TRBV24-1 with TRBJ1-1, with D possibly being TRBD1 (5 bases). Trimming removed 3 bases from V and 10 bases from J, with 14 bases in between. Germline V gene lookup returns CDR1 KGHDR and CDR2 SFDVKD. The CDR3 consists of 13 residues. The CDR3 spells CATSDATEDTAFF. The CDR3 DNA sequence: TGTGCCACCAGTGATGCGACAGAGGACACAGCTTTCTTT.

The V gene is TRBV12-5, the J gene TRBJ2-3; TRBD1 agrees at 9 bases. Germline values: CDR1 LGHNT, CDR2 FRNRAP. Losses at the gene ends were 5 bases for V and 6 bases for J; bases not matched to a gene: 6. The length of the CDR3 is 14 residues. The CDR3 loop is CASGRDGTGDTQYF. In DNA form, the CDR3 reads TGTGCTAGTGGTAGAGACGGGACAGGGGATACGCAGTATTTT. Variable domain in full (rest from reference TRBV12-5 and TRBJ2-3): DARVTQTPRHKVTEMGQEVTMRCQPILGHNTVFWYRQTMMQGLELLAYFRNRAPLDDSGMPKDRFSAEMPDATLATLKIQPSEPRDSAVYFCASGRDGTGDTQYFGPGTRLTVL.

J is TRBJ2-7 and V is TRBV27, with a possible D match to TRBD1 (6 bases). The CDR3 spans 12 residues. Germline V gene sequence: CDR1 MNHEY, CDR2 SMNVEV (reference sequence). Trimming took off 5 bases at V and 2 bases at J, with 7 bases between the two ends. The CDR3 DNA reads TGTGCCAGCAGTGACAGGACCTACGAGCAGTACTTC. It translates to CASSDRTYEQYF.

This clone was seen more than once but under ten times. The CDR3 DNA sequence: TGTGCCAGCTCACCAGTCCAGGGCGGAACTGAAGCTTTCTTT. Protein product: CASSPVQGGTEAFF. This chain uses TRBV18 with TRBJ1-1; a possible D gene is TRBD1 (5 bases). Trimming cost V 2 bases and J 5 bases, with 12 bases left between them. CDR3 length equals 14 residues. Looked up from germline, CDR1 is KGHSH and CDR2 is LQKENI. The full variable domain, its missing parts supplied by reference TRBV18 and TRBJ1-1, is NAGVMQNPRHLVRRRGQEARLRCSPMKGHSHVYWYRQLPEEGLKFMVYLQKENIIDESGMPKERFSAEFPKEGPSILRIQQVVRGDSAAYFCASSPVQGGTEAFFGQGTRLTVV.

This chain uses TRBV4-1 with TRBJ2-1; D possibly corresponds to TRBD1 (6 bases). CDR1 MGHRA and CDR2 YSYEKL come from the germline V gene. The V gene lost 2 bases and the J gene lost 7 bases, with 18 bases spanning the gap. The CDR3 has 16 amino acids. CDR3 nucleotide sequence: TGCGCCAGCAGCCAACTGTCGGGAACCGGACAGAATGAGCAGTTCTTC. This translates into CASSQLSGTGQNEQFF.

V usage is TRBV7-2 and J usage is TRBJ2-2; 15 bases agree with TRBD2. The V and J ends lost 0 bases and 0 bases, in that order; junction bases with no gene match: 8. The CDR3 sequence is 21 residues long. Germline CDR1 and CDR2: SGHTA and FQGNSA. The CDR3 here is CASSLAQGLAGGSSNTGELFF. The DNA for the CDR3 is TGTGCCAGCAGCTTAGCGCAGGGACTAGCGGGGGGCTCATCGAACACCGGGGAGCTGTTTTTT.

The chain employs TRBV19 and TRBJ1-1, with 8 bases fitting TRBD1. Germline CDR1 is LNHDA and CDR2 is SQIVND (reference sequence). The CDR3 loop spans 15 amino acids. V was clipped by 7 bases and J by 5 bases; unmatched bases: 12. For the CDR3, the DNA is TGTGCCAGTACCCCCCCCGGACAGGGAAGAACTGAAGCTTTCTTT. Translated, it gives CASTPPGQGRTEAFF.

This chain links TRBV28 with TRBJ2-5; 7 nucleotides align to TRBD1. The CDR3 loop spans 14 amino acids. V lost 7 bases to trimming and J lost 6 bases; unmatched junction nucleotides: 11. Germline V gene data show CDR1 as MDHEN and CDR2 as SYDVKM. The CDR3 region is CASTPMGRGKTQYF. CDR3 DNA sequence: TGTGCCAGCACCCCCATGGGCAGGGGGAAGACCCAGTACTTC.

The J gene is TRBJ1-1, the V gene TRBV29-1; D may be TRBD1 (6 bases). V lost 4 bases to trimming and J lost 5 bases, with 17 bases between them. Germline values: CDR1 SQVTM, CDR2 ANQGSEA. This CDR3 has 14 residues. Here the CDR3 DNA reads TGCAGCGTTGTGTTAGGGGGTCGAGGTACTGAAGCTTTCTTT. This encodes CSVVLGGRGTEAFF.

The rearrangement joins TRBV5-1 to TRBJ2-3, with TRBD2 matching over 8 bases. The CDR3 length is 15 residues. The V gene's germline CDR1 is SGHRS and CDR2 YFSETQ. The V segment lost 2 bases and the J segment 2 bases; nucleotides outside the gene matches: 4. CDR3: CASSFSGGITDTQYF. The CDR3 region has the DNA TGCGCCAGCAGCTTTTCGGGGGGGATCACAGATACGCAGTATTTT.

Only one count was recorded for this clone. The V and J genes are TRBV28 and TRBJ2-3, with D possibly TRBD2 on 5 matching bases. Trimming shortened V by 3 bases and J by 2 bases, and 12 bases separated the two germline ends. The germline V gene encodes CDR1 MDHEN and CDR2 SYDVKM. The CDR3 totals 15 residues. CDR3 nucleotides: TGTGCCAGCAGTTTCTTCGAGGGCCACACAGATACGCAGTATTTT. It translates to CASSFFEGHTDTQYF.

This clone was seen a few times. J is TRBJ2-2 and V is TRBV4-1, with D tentatively TRBD2 (6 bases). CDR1 MGHRA and CDR2 YSYEKL come from the germline V gene. This CDR3 spans 16 amino acids. Trimming shortened V by 0 bases and J by 6 bases, and 14 bases separated the two germline ends. The CDR3 bases are TGCGCCAGCAGCCAAGATGTAGGCAGGGAGGCCGGGGAGCTGTTTTTT. Its protein product is CASSQDVGREAGELFF.

This chain joins TRBV11-2 and TRBJ2-7; 10 bases are a match to TRBD2. The CDR3 has 16 residues. The germline CDR1 and CDR2 sequences are SGHAT and FQNNGV. After removal of 5 bases from V and 2 bases from J, the junction contained 9 bases not matched to a gene. The CDR3 DNA reads as TGTGCCAGCAGCCCTCCCGGACTAGCGGATACCTACGAGCAGTACTTC. It is translated as CASSPPGLADTYEQYF.

The chain couples TRBV18 to TRBJ1-1, with a possible D match to TRBD1 (5 bases). This CDR3 spans 18 amino acids. Trimming cost V 3 bases and J 0 bases, with 20 bases left between them. Germline V gives CDR1 KGHSH, CDR2 LQKENI. The DNA of the CDR3 is TGTGCCAGCTCACCGAACAACGGGGGTCTACAAATGAACACTGAAGCTTTCTTT. Protein: CASSPNNGGLQMNTEAFF.

This chain uses TRBV19 with TRBJ2-7, with 8 nucleotides matching TRBD2. CDR3 size: 14 residues. J was trimmed by 9 bases and V by 5 bases; bases with no gene match: 12. Germline assignment: CDR1 LNHDA and CDR2 SQIVND (reference sequence). The CDR3 sequence: CASSPRTSPGGQYF. In nucleotides, the CDR3 is TGTGCCAGTAGTCCACGGACTAGCCCCGGCGGGCAGTACTTC.